This T cell receptor (beta chain) was sequenced in a study of Tregs in tolerant kidney transplant recipients (dated by TCRdb to the late 2010s). Notes on the research overall: The study used TCRbeta sequencing to identify donor-specific regulatory T cells before combined kidney and bone marrow transplantation, then tracked those cells after transplant.

For TCRbeta CDR3 sequencing, genomic DNA from the sorted cells was extracted using the QIAGEN DNeasy Blood and Tissue Kit. High-throughput TCRbeta CDR3 sequencing, which included PCR amplification with bias correction and internal controls, was done commercially through immunoSEQ. On the authors' methods: Unique productive TCRbeta sequences were defined by CDR3 nucleotide sequence when primers matched and otherwise by CDR3 amino acid sequence together with Vbeta and Jbeta genes. Sorting error was corrected by removing sequences shared between sorted populations at a frequency ratio of 2:1 or less, and the remaining shared sequences were assigned to the higher population. A sequence was defined as donor-reactive if the sequence was expanded at least 5-fold in CFSE-low cells compared with unstimulated cells and had a frequency of at least 0.01% in CFSE-low cells. Jensen-Shannon divergence, calculated on the top 100 TCRbeta sequences ranked by frequency, was used to quantify repertoire divergence. For any sample with multiple sequencing runs, sorting error was corrected in each run separately before the runs were pooled. TCRdb stores this immuneACCESS table with in-frame sequences only. Part of the clones is absent; in the studies checked, under half of the shortfall reflects unresolved V genes, and no reason is known for the rest. V and J calls and clone size follow that table, whereas D and trimming were derived from the DNA. The table for this sample lists about 14,000 clones. The ten largest clones capture about 26% of the sample.

Concerning this clone: What antigen it recognizes has not been identified. The observed sequence ends 3 residues before the CDR3 terminus, with the missing tail filled in from the germline J gene.

This sample's time point label indicates: 6 months after combined kidney and bone marrow transplant. The transplants used related donors with nonmyeloablative bone marrow transplantation, and mixed chimerism in the human trials was transient. Unstimulated Tregs (CD4+CD25+CD127-), CD4+ non-Tregs (CD4+CD25-), CD4 and CD8 cells were FACS-sorted from thawed PBMCs. Patients were a few combined kidney and bone marrow transplant recipients from the ITN036ST trial, and only these trial subjects had samples available. Healthy control blood was processed by Ficoll density gradient to PBMCs and cryopreserved; patient PBMCs were collected before and after transplant. Per the germline V gene, MGHRA is the CDR1 and YSYEKL is the CDR2. The V end loses 3 bases and the J end loses 8 bases, and a stretch of 11 bases separates them. There are 13 amino acids in the CDR3, from cysteine to phenylalanine inclusive. The DNA has 30 bases, all within the CDR3, and is read from base 1.

The paper as a whole reports these results and caveats: PCR primers changed over time for some patients, so nucleotide-level comparison across those patients' samples was not possible. Expanding Tregs with activated donor B cells appeared to identify the most biologically relevant and donor-specific TCRbeta repertoire. In tolerant patients, the expansion of donor-specific Tregs was greater than global Treg expansion, suggesting that the expansion was antigen-driven rather than nonspecific. Biological reproducibility was not directly assessed, although technical replication error appeared to be minimal. Because the study included only a small number of patients, the results must be confirmed in larger populations and under other immunosuppression protocols.

This TCR derives from a human patient who received a combined kidney and bone marrow transplant. Because of the transplant, the T cells may be the graft donor's rather than the patient's own. The chain was built from TRBV4-1 and TRBJ2-4; a weak D assignment points to TRBD1 (5 bases agree). Sequencing was performed on CD8+ T cells from blood (PBMCs), taken 6 months after the transplant. Here the CDR3 is given as CASSQGRDDIQYF. CDR3 DNA, as far as it was read: TGCGCCAGCAGCCAGGGCAGGGATGACATT.